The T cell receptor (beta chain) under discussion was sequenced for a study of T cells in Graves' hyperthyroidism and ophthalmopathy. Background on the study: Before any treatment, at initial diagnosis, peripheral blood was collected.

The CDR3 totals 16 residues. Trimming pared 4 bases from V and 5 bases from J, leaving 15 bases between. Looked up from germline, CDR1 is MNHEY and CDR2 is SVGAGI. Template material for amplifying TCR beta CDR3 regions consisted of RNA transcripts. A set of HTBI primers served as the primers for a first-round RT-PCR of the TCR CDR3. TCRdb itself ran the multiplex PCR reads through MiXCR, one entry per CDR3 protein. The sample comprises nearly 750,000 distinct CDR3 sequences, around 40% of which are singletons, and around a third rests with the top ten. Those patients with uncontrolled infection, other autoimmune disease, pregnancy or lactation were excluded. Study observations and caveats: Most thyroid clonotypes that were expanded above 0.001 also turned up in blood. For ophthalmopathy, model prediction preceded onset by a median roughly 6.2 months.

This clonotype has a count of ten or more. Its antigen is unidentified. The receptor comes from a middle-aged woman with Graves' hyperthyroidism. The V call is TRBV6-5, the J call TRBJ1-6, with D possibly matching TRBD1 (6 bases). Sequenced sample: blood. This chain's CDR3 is CASSSTGVLNNSPLHF. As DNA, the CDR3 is TGTGCCAGCAGTTCGACAGGCGTCCTCAATAATTCACCCCTCCACTTT.